These 21 T cell receptor beta chains came from one sample sequenced in a study of vaccination and CD4 T cells after COVID-19. Cultured CD4+ T cell DNA was sequenced using the Oncomine TCR Beta short-read assay. TCRdb reprocessed the PCR reads via MiXCR and lists one record per CDR3 protein. The table has roughly 20,000 distinct CDR3 sequences, 42% seen once; the top ten hold about 10%. As to time point: late sampling 161 to 241 days after vaccination in a few convalescent patients. Treatment denoted: roughly ten-day PBMC culture with coronavirus spike peptide pools or control peptides (ViraFEST assay). For these TCRs, the target antigens are not known. The sequencing used CD4+ T cells from blood, cultured in vitro, collected about 7 months after SARS-CoV-2 vaccination. These receptors originate from a human donor who had recovered from COVID-19.

This clonotype was seen more than once but under ten times. This rearrangement joins TRBV20-1 to TRBJ2-3; 10 bases align to TRBD2. The germline gives CDR1 DFQATT, CDR2 SNEGSKA (reference sequence). J lost 2 bases, V lost 5 bases, and 4 bases had no gene match. The length of the CDR3 is 14 residues. For the CDR3, the DNA is TGCAGTGCTGATGGACTAGCGGACACAGATACGCAGTATTTT. Protein product: CSADGLADTDTQYF.

This clonotype appeared a few times. The chain uses TRBV28 and TRBJ1-1, with 9 bases matching TRBD1. Germline trimming cut 5 bases from V and 5 bases from J; bases unmatched to any gene: 6. The CDR3 has 14 amino acids. Germline CDR1 reads MDHEN; CDR2 reads SYDVKM. CDR3 residues: CASSLTGGRTEAFF. The CDR3 DNA sequence: TGTGCCAGCAGTCTTACAGGGGGCAGGACTGAAGCTTTCTTT.

The chain recombines TRBV7-7 with TRBJ2-5, with 7 bases identical to TRBD2. CDR1 is SSHAT, CDR2 FNYEAQ, per germline (reference sequence). With V trimmed by 5 bases and J by 5 bases, 11 bases remained unmatched. The CDR3 extends over 15 amino acids. CDR3 nucleotides: TGTGCCAGCAGCCGACTTGGGGGGGGAGAGGAGACCCAGTACTTC. Its protein product is CASSRLGGGEETQYF.

The gene calls are TRBV10-3 and TRBJ1-1, with D possibly being TRBD1 (6 bases). The length of the CDR3 is 14 residues. V was cut by 3 bases and J by 4 bases, with 12 bases left in between. The V gene's germline CDR1 is ENHRY and CDR2 SYGVKD. CDR3 DNA: TGTGCCATCAGTGAATTTCAGGGGAGCACTGAAGCTTTCTTT. Translated, it gives CAISEFQGSTEAFF.

The J gene is TRBJ2-5, the V gene TRBV7-2; no reliable D call. V was clipped by 3 bases and J by 5 bases, with 7 bases between them. The CDR3 spans 12 residues. Germline assignment: CDR1 SGHTA and CDR2 FQGNSA. DNA of the CDR3: TGTGCCAGCAGCTTCTCCCAGGAGACCCAGTACTTC. Encoded protein: CASSFSQETQYF.

This chain links TRBV29-1 with TRBJ1-5; perhaps TRBD1 as D (6 bases). Germline V gene data show CDR1 as SQVTM and CDR2 as ANQGSEA. The CDR3 extends over 13 amino acids. V gave up 7 bases and J gave up 4 bases, with 14 bases separating them. Written as DNA, the CDR3 is TGCAGCGGGGGGCCAGGGGAGAATCAGCCCCAGCATTTT. This codes for CSGGPGENQPQHF.

J is TRBJ1-1 and V is TRBV4-1, with 10 bases identical to TRBD1. J lost 1 base, V lost 1 base, and 3 bases had no gene match. This CDR3 is built from 16 residues. CDR1 and CDR2 from the germline V gene are MGHRA and YSYEKL. The CDR3 is CASSQGDRGRNTEAFF. The CDR3 DNA reads as TGCGCCAGCAGCCAAGGGGACAGGGGACGGAACACTGAAGCTTTCTTT.

The rearrangement joins TRBV20-1 to TRBJ1-1; perhaps TRBD1 as D (6 bases). The CDR3 is 13 amino acids. V was shortened by 2 bases and J by 5 bases, with 12 bases between the two germline ends. CDR1 DFQATT and CDR2 SNEGSKA come from the germline V gene (reference sequence). This chain's CDR3 is CSARHRVGTEAFF. For the CDR3, the DNA is TGCAGTGCTAGACACAGGGTCGGTACTGAAGCTTTCTTT.

This chain connects TRBV7-3 to TRBJ1-1; no definite D call. Germline loops: CDR1 SGHTA, CDR2 FQGTGA. This CDR3 is 12 amino acids long. V shed 4 bases and J shed 2 bases, with 5 bases lying between them. CDR3 in amino acids: CASSSANTEAFF. The CDR3 coding sequence is TGTGCCAGCAGCTCCGCCAACACTGAAGCTTTCTTT.

The table lists this clonotype with a few counts. The chain uses TRBV7-9 and TRBJ2-7; 7 bases line up with TRBD2. This CDR3 is 14 amino acids long. Trimming at V came to 1 base and at J to 4 bases, leaving 4 bases not matched to a gene. Germline-derived CDR1 and CDR2 are SEHNR and FQNEAQ (reference sequence). The CDR3: CASSLEGLLYEQYF. The CDR3 DNA is TGTGCCAGCAGCTTAGAGGGACTATTGTACGAGCAGTACTTC. The complete variable domain, with remaining parts taken from reference TRBV7-9 and TRBJ2-7, reads DTGVSQNPRHKITKRGQNVTFRCDPISEHNRLYWYRQTLGQGPEFLTYFQNEAQLEKSRLLSDRFSAERPKGSFSTLEIQRTEQGDSAMYLCASSLEGLLYEQYFGPGTRLTVT.

This clonotype has just a few counts. The rearrangement joins TRBV11-3 to TRBJ2-3; weak D call: TRBD1 (5 bases). CDR3 length: 14 amino acids. Germline V gene lookup returns CDR1 SGHNT and CDR2 YENEEA. Trimming shortened V by 3 bases and J by 0 bases, and 7 bases separated the two germline ends. The CDR3 sequence is CASSFGASTDTQYF. The CDR3 DNA is TGTGCCAGCAGCTTTGGGGCTAGCACAGATACGCAGTATTTT.

The chain recombines TRBV7-8 with TRBJ1-3, with 8 bases identical to TRBD1. CDR3 size: 16 residues. With V trimmed by 5 bases and J by 2 bases, 8 bases remained unmatched. Per germline, CDR1 SGHVS and CDR2 FQNEAQ. CDR3: CASSPRGQGTGNTIYF. For the CDR3, the DNA is TGTGCCAGCAGCCCCAGGGGGCAGGGAACTGGAAACACCATATATTTT.

This clonotype showed up just once. The J gene is TRBJ2-7, the V gene TRBV7-3, with 7 bases fitting TRBD2. Trimming at V came to 4 bases and at J to 4 bases, leaving 10 bases not matched to a gene. The germline CDR1 and CDR2 sequences are SGHTA and FQGTGA. The CDR3 loop spans 15 amino acids. For the CDR3, the DNA is TGTGCCAGCAGCTCCTCGCCAGCGGGACGGTACGAGCAGTACTTC. Its translation: CASSSSPAGRYEQYF.

This chain connects TRBV28 to TRBJ2-3; 11 bases agree with TRBD2. The germline CDR1 and CDR2 sequences are MDHEN and SYDVKM. The CDR3 contains 16 residues. V was pared by 2 bases and J by 4 bases, with 5 bases of the junction left unmatched. This chain's CDR3 is CASSLAIAGGADTQYF. The CDR3 region has the DNA TGTGCCAGCAGTTTAGCTATAGCGGGAGGGGCAGATACGCAGTATTTT.

The V gene is TRBV20-1, the J gene TRBJ1-2; tentative D call: TRBD1 (6 bases). V lost 6 bases to trimming and J lost 1 base, with 12 bases between them. The CDR3 length is 13 residues. Germline values: CDR1 DFQATT, CDR2 SNEGSKA (reference sequence). CDR3 amino acids: CSAYRDLNYGYTF. In nucleotides, the CDR3 is TGCAGTGCCTACAGGGATCTTAACTATGGCTACACCTTC.

This clonotype occurred a few times. The chain has TRBV27 and TRBJ1-5, with TRBD1 matching over 7 bases. The length of the CDR3 is 18 residues. Trimming took 4 bases from V and 1 from J; bases not matched to a gene: 13. From germline, CDR1 is MNHEY and CDR2 SMNVEV (reference sequence). The CDR3 reads CASSSRDSGSNSNQPQHF. In nucleotides, the CDR3 is TGTGCCAGCAGTTCCCGGGACAGTGGGTCCAACAGCAATCAGCCCCAGCATTTT.

CDR3 protein: CASSRDRGGYNEQFF. CDR3 bases: TGTGCCAGCAGCCGCGACAGGGGAGGCTACAATGAGCAGTTCTTC. J is TRBJ2-1 and V is TRBV11-1; 8 bases match TRBD1. This CDR3 region has 15 residues. Germline V gene sequence: CDR1 SGHAT, CDR2 FQDESV (reference sequence). V was pared by 5 bases and J by 3 bases, with 6 bases of the junction left unmatched.

This chain joins TRBV2 and TRBJ2-7, with TRBD1 matching over 11 bases. This CDR3 is built from 12 residues. CDR1 SNHLY and CDR2 FYNNEI come from the germline V gene. J lost 2 bases, V lost 9 bases, and 0 bases had no gene match. The CDR3 sequence is CARGQGAYEQYF. The CDR3, as DNA: TGTGCCAGGGGACAGGGGGCCTACGAGCAGTACTTC.

This clonotype came up a few times. This chain joins TRBV7-9 and TRBJ1-5; D possibly corresponds to TRBD1 (5 bases). Germline lookup yields CDR1 SEHNR and CDR2 FQNEAQ (reference sequence). This CDR3 contains 16 residues. Trimming shortened V by 1 base and J by 3 bases, and 13 bases separated the two germline ends. The CDR3 DNA reads TGTGCCAGCAGCTTAGGCGTCGGGACGCCCAATCAGCCCCAGCATTTT. It translates to CASSLGVGTPNQPQHF. The entire variable domain, with the rest obtained from reference TRBV7-9 and TRBJ1-5, is as follows: DTGVSQNPRHKITKRGQNVTFRCDPISEHNRLYWYRQTLGQGPEFLTYFQNEAQLEKSRLLSDRFSAERPKGSFSTLEIQRTEQGDSAMYLCASSLGVGTPNQPQHFGDGTRLSIL.

In this sample, this clonotype turned up a few times. This sequence joins TRBV20-1 and TRBJ1-1; 12 bases map to TRBD1. The CDR3 totals 16 residues. From germline, CDR1 is DFQATT and CDR2 SNEGSKA (reference sequence). Trimming took 5 bases from V and 5 from J; bases not matched to a gene: 12. The DNA of the CDR3 is TGCAGTGCTGGGTCCCGGGACAGGGGGCGAGGGACTGAAGCTTTCTTT. Translating it yields CSAGSRDRGRGTEAFF.

In its sample, this clonotype was seen a few times. The chain links TRBV6-2 or TRBV6-3 to TRBJ2-3; D gene unclear. The ends were cut back, 3 bases at V and 1 base at J, with 11 bases in the middle. The CDR3 length is 15 residues. Per germline, CDR1 MNHEY and CDR2 SVGEGT. The CDR3 region has the DNA TGTGCCAGCAGTTATCGGAGCCAACGCACAGATACGCAGTATTTT. Translated: CASSYRSQRTDTQYF.